One and the same sample provided the 17 T cell receptor beta chains below, sequenced in a study of blood T cell repertoires in COVID-19. Profiled with immunoSEQ multiplex PCR; TCRdb holds only in-frame clones, not every one. The sample has 150,000 to 200,000 clones; 80% to 95% are singletons. Specimen: peripheral blood. These receptors all come from a man aged 45-60 years with acute or convalescent COVID-19.

The J gene is TRBJ1-5, the V gene TRBV19; 8 bases are a match to TRBD1. Germline lookup yields CDR1 LNHDA and CDR2 SQIVND (reference sequence). The V and J ends lost 10 bases and 2 bases, in that order; junction bases with no gene match: 4. This CDR3 has 13 amino acids. The CDR3 DNA reads as TGTGCCACGGACAGGGAAGGCAATCAGCCCCAGCATTTT. It translates to CATDREGNQPQHF.

This chain uses TRBV5-1 with TRBJ2-1; D is perhaps TRBD1 (6 bases). The V end lost 6 bases, the J end lost 1 base, and 11 bases lay between the germline ends. There are 14 residues in the CDR3. The germline gives CDR1 SGHRS, CDR2 YFSETQ. Here the CDR3 reads CASTKGESYNEQFF. DNA of the CDR3: TGCGCCAGCACCAAGGGGGAATCCTACAATGAGCAGTTCTTC.

This clone appeared once. The J gene is TRBJ1-5, the V gene TRBV24-1; D unclear. With 9 bases removed from V and 0 bases from J, the gap between germline ends came to 14 bases. This CDR3 has 15 residues. Germline CDR1 reads KGHDR; CDR2 reads SFDVKD. CDR3 in amino acids: CATSAGSYSNQPQHF. The DNA for the CDR3 is TGTGCCACCTCGGCGGGAAGCTATAGCAATCAGCCCCAGCATTTT.

The V and J genes are TRBV7-9 and TRBJ1-2, with D tentatively TRBD1 (6 bases). Germline V gene data show CDR1 as SEHNR and CDR2 as FQNEAQ (reference sequence). Trimming left V 7 bases short and J 7 bases short, with 16 bases between. CDR3 length: 13 amino acids. CDR3 in DNA: TGTGCCAGCACCCCCGACAGGCCCGTTGGCTACACCTTC. Translating gives CASTPDRPVGYTF.

The V gene is TRBV7-9, the J gene TRBJ1-4; weak D call: TRBD1 (5 bases). The CDR3 is 12 residues long. Germline assignment: CDR1 SEHNR and CDR2 FQNEAQ (reference sequence). With 3 bases removed from V and 7 bases from J, the gap between germline ends came to 6 bases. The CDR3, as DNA: TGTGCCAGCAGCTTTGACAGTGAAAAACTGTTTTTT. This sequence encodes CASSFDSEKLFF.

The chain is built from TRBV5-6 and TRBJ2-1; D gene uncertain. This CDR3 region has 15 residues. CDR1 and CDR2 from the germline V gene are SGHDT and YYEEEE. Between the trimmed V and J ends, which lost 2 bases and 0 bases, there was a span of 9 bases. In DNA, the CDR3 is TGTGCCAGCAGCTTTGAAGCACTCTCCTACAATGAGCAGTTCTTC. This translates into CASSFEALSYNEQFF.

This chain connects TRBV5-1 to TRBJ2-5, with a weak D call TRBD1 (7 bases). Germline CDR1 SGHRS, CDR2 YFSETQ. This CDR3 contains 16 residues. Trimming removed 0 bases at V and 1 base at J, with 13 bases between. The CDR3 DNA reads TGCGCCAGCAGCTTGGCCTCCCAGGGGGGCCAAGAGACCCAGTACTTC. It translates to CASSLASQGGQETQYF.

J is TRBJ2-3 and V is TRBV27; TRBD2 might be the D (6 bases). The CDR3 covers 15 residues. The V and J ends lost 2 bases and 6 bases respectively, with 15 bases between them. Germline V gene lookup returns CDR1 MNHEY and CDR2 SMNVEV (reference sequence). The CDR3 DNA sequence: TGTGCCAGCAGTTTAAGGGCGACTAGAAGGGATACGCAGTATTTT. Translating it yields CASSLRATRRDTQYF.

The chain uses TRBV10-3 and TRBJ2-3, with D possibly being TRBD2 (7 bases). Germline CDR1 reads ENHRY; CDR2 reads SYGVKD. V lost 7 bases and J 1 base, leaving 15 bases between the germline ends. The CDR3 sequence is 15 residues long. The CDR3 spells CAIKGGGRGTDTQYF. In DNA form, the CDR3 reads TGTGCCATCAAGGGGGGGGGCCGCGGCACAGATACGCAGTATTTT.

The genes are TRBV6-5 and TRBJ2-7; TRBD2 might be the D (5 bases). Germline V lookup: CDR1 MNHEY, CDR2 SVGAGI. The CDR3 covers 14 residues. Trimming left V 2 bases short and J 4 bases short, with 12 bases between. Written as DNA, the CDR3 is TGTGCCAGCAGTTACGAGGGCAGAACTTACGAGCAGTACTTC. It is translated as CASSYEGRTYEQYF.

The chain couples TRBV29-1 to TRBJ1-3, with D unresolved. Germline V gene sequence: CDR1 SQVTM, CDR2 ANQGSEA. V lost 8 bases, J lost 4 bases, and 18 bases lay in between. The CDR3 covers 14 residues. As DNA, the CDR3 is TGCAGCCCCCGTCTCGAGCTAAAGGGAAACACCATATATTTT. Encoded protein: CSPRLELKGNTIYF. Looking up the rest from reference TRBV29-1 and TRBJ1-3 gives the full variable domain: SAVISQKPSRDICQRGTSLTIQCQVDSQVTMMFWYRQQPGQSLTLIATANQGSEATYESGFVIDKFPISRPNLTFSTLTVSNMSPEDSSIYLCSPRLELKGNTIYFGEGSWLTVV.

This clone has only one observation. V gene TRBV28 combines with J gene TRBJ1-5; D not resolved. Germline V gives CDR1 MDHEN, CDR2 SYDVKM. The CDR3 has 13 residues. V was trimmed by 3 bases and J by 6 bases, leaving 9 bases between them. The CDR3 nucleotides are TGTGCCAGCAGTTTCGGGGAGCGTCAGCCCCAGCATTTT. This sequence encodes CASSFGERQPQHF.

Turning to this clone: This specimen includes other DNA sequences encoding the same CDR3. The rearrangement links TRBV6-2 or TRBV6-3 to TRBJ2-7, with D perhaps TRBD2 (5 bases). The germline CDR1 and CDR2 sequences are MNHEY and SVGEGT. CDR3 length: 14 residues. V lost 0 bases to trimming and J lost 0 bases, with 6 bases between them. The CDR3 is CASSYSGSSYEQYV. The CDR3, as DNA: TGTGCCAGCAGTTACTCTGGGAGCTCCTACGAGCAGTACGTC.

This chain joins TRBV11-2 and TRBJ1-6, with D unresolved. There are 16 residues in the CDR3. In germline, CDR1 is SGHAT, CDR2 FQNNGV. Trimming took off 1 base at V and 11 bases at J, with 18 bases between the two ends. The CDR3 loop is CASSLVGGGGRAPLHF. DNA for the CDR3: TGTGCCAGCAGCTTAGTGGGCGGAGGAGGTAGAGCACCCCTCCACTTT.

The rearrangement links TRBV30 to TRBJ2-3, with TRBD2 matching over 7 bases. The germline V gene encodes CDR1 GTSNPN and CDR2 SVGIG (reference sequence). Trimming removed 0 bases from V and 0 bases from J; junction bases left unmatched: 6. The CDR3 runs to 16 residues. CDR3 nucleotide sequence: TGTGCCTGGAGTGTACTGTCTAGCGGTAGCACAGATACGCAGTATTTT. Residues: CAWSVLSSGSTDTQYF. Full variable domain (rest looked up from reference TRBV30 and TRBJ2-3): SQTIHQWPATLVQPVGSPLSLECTVEGTSNPNLYWYRQAAGRGLQLLFYSVGIGQISSEVPQNLSASRPQDRQFILSSKKLLLSDSGFYLCAWSVLSSGSTDTQYFGPGTRLTVL.

The chain joins TRBV28 to TRBJ1-4; the D gene is possibly TRBD1 (5 bases). Germline V lookup: CDR1 MDHEN, CDR2 SYDVKM. Trimming left V 1 base short and J 2 bases short, with 11 bases between. The CDR3 is 16 amino acids. The CDR3 sequence is CASSLYGAQTNEKLFF. The CDR3 DNA reads as TGTGCCAGCAGTTTATATGGGGCGCAGACTAATGAAAAACTGTTTTTT.

The chain has TRBV15 and TRBJ2-1; 9 bases are shared with TRBD1. Looked up from germline, CDR1 is LNHNV and CDR2 is YYDKDF (reference sequence). Trimming removed 4 bases from V and 9 bases from J; junction bases left unmatched: 10. CDR3 size: 15 residues. In nucleotides, the CDR3 is TGTGCCACCAGCACCGCGGGACAGGGAGGCGGTGAGCAGTTCTTC. This sequence encodes CATSTAGQGGGEQFF.